What follows is one T cell receptor (beta chain) and its context. The entry originates in a study of blood T cell repertoires in COVID-19. At the level of the study: The United States, Italy and Spain provided the acute and convalescent COVID-19 samples. T cells, B-cell-depleted T cells, or PBMCs supplied cDNA or gDNA.

CDR1 is MGHRA, CDR2 YSYEKL, per germline. The CDR3 totals 15 residues. V was shortened by 0 bases and J by 9 bases, with 12 bases between the two germline ends. Repertoires were generated with immunoSEQ multiplex PCR, while TCRdb's copy carries only in-frame clones and drops some. The repertoire holds some 200,000 clones, approximately 83% seen once, with 4.5% to 5% in the top ten. Shortly before study entry, within 2 weeks, exposed participants had met a COVID-19 case. The source of this sequence is a woman between 50 and 59 years old who had been exposed to COVID-19. V and J are TRBV4-1 and TRBJ1-6; D is ambiguous. Source material: PBMCs or T cells enriched from blood (not recorded which). CDR3 amino acids: CASSQDESGSSPLHF. The CDR3 DNA reads as TGCGCCAGCAGCCAAGATGAGTCAGGTTCTTCACCCCTCCACTTT.